A single T cell receptor (beta chain) is shown here with its context. Its antigen is currently unknown. CDR3 size: 15 residues. V lost 3 bases to trimming and J lost 0 bases, with 11 bases between them. Germline V gene data show CDR1 as KGHSH and CDR2 as LQKENI. Treatment given: around 19 received Ad26.COV2.S at low or high dose, single or two shots; roughly 5 received placebo; per-sample allocation not given. Material that was analyzed had been drawn on day 63 after the first vaccine or placebo injection. This person who donated was an adult of 18-55 years in Boston. This sample is part of a study of Ad26.COV2.S vaccination and SARS-CoV-2 variants. Study context: Once or twice, 56 days apart, Ad26.COV2.S was delivered intramuscularly.

Overall study findings and caveats: Responses of T cells in total may have been underestimated by the TCR breadth and depth analyses. The breadth of spike-specific CD8+ and CD4+ T cell responses after vaccination was reportedly substantial.

Data came from immunoSEQ multiplex PCR; TCRdb stores just in-frame clones and leaves some out. The table shows 350,000 to 400,000 clones, with about 88% occurring only once. The TCR sequence derives from a person between 18 and 59 years old who received the Ad26.COV2.S COVID-19 vaccine or a placebo. This chain connects TRBV18 to TRBJ1-1; D is possibly TRBD1 (5 bases). The sequencing here drew on peripheral blood, taken in a trial of Ad26.COV2.S vaccine versus placebo. The CDR3 sequence: CASSPSSRVNTEAFF. Here the CDR3 DNA reads TGTGCCAGCTCACCCTCCTCCAGGGTGAACACTGAAGCTTTCTTT. Full variable domain (outside the CDR3, taken from reference TRBV18 and TRBJ1-1): NAGVMQNPRHLVRRRGQEARLRCSPMKGHSHVYWYRQLPEEGLKFMVYLQKENIIDESGMPKERFSAEFPKEGPSILRIQQVVRGDSAAYFCASSPSSRVNTEAFFGQGTRLTVV.